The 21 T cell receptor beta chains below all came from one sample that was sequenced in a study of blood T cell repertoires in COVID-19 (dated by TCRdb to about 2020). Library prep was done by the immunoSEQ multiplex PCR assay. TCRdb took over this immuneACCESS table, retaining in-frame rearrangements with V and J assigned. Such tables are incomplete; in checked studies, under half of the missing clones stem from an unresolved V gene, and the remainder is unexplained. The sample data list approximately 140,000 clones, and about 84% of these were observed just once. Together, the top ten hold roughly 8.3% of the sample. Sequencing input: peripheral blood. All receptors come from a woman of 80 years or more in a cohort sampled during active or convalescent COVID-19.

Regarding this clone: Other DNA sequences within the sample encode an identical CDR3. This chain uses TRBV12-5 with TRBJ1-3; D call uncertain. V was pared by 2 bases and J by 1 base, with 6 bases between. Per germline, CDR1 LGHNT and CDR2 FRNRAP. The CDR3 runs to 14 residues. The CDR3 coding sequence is TGTGCTAGTGGTTTGTCCGGTTCTGGAAACACCATATATTTT. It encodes CASGLSGSGNTIYF.

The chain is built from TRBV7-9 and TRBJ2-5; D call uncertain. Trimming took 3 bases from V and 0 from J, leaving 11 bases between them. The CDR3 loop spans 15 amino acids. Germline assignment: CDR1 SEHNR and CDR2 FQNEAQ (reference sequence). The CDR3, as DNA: TGTGCCAGCAGCTTCTCTTTCCAGTACCAAGAGACCCAGTACTTC. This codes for CASSFSFQYQETQYF.

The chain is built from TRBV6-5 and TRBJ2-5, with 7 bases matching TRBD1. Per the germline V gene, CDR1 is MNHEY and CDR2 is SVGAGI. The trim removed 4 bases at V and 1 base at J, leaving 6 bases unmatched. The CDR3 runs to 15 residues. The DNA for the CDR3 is TGTGCCAGCAGTTCGACAGGGATGGGCCAAGAGACCCAGTACTTC. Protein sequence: CASSSTGMGQETQYF.

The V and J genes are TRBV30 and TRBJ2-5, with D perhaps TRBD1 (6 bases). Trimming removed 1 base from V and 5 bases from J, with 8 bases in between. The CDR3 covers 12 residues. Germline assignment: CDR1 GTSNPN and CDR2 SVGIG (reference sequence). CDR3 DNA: TGTGCCTGGAGTGGCCAGGGGGAGACCCAGTACTTC. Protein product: CAWSGQGETQYF.

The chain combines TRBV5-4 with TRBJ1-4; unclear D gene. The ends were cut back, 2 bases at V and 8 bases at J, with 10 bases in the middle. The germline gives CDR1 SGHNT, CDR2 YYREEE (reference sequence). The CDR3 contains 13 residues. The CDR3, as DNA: TGTGCCAGCAGCTTACGGGGTACGGAAAAACTGTTTTTT. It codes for CASSLRGTEKLFF.

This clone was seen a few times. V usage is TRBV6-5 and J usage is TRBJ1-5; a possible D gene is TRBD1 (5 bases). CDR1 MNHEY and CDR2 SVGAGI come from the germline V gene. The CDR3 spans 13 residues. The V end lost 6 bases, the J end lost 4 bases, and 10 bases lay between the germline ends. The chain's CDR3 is CASSKGINQPQHF. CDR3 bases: TGTGCCAGCAGCAAGGGGATTAATCAGCCCCAGCATTTT.

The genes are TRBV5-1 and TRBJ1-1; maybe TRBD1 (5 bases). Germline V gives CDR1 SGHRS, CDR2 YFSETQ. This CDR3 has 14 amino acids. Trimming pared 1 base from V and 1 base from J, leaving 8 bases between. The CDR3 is CASSLSQGNTEAFF. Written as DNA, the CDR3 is TGCGCCAGCAGCTTGAGTCAGGGGAACACTGAAGCTTTCTTT.

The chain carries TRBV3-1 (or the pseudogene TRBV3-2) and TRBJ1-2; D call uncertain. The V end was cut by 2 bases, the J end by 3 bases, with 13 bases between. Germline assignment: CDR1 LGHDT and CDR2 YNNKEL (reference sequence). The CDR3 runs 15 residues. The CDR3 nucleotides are TGTGCCAGCAGCCAATCTACGGGGTCCTACTATGGCTACACCTTC. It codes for CASSQSTGSYYGYTF.

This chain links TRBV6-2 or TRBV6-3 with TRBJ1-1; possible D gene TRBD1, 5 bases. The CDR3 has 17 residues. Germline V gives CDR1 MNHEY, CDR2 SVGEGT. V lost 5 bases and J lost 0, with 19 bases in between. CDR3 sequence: CASSETVLTTLNTEAFF. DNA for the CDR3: TGTGCCAGCAGTGAGACAGTCCTTACTACACTGAACACTGAAGCTTTCTTT.

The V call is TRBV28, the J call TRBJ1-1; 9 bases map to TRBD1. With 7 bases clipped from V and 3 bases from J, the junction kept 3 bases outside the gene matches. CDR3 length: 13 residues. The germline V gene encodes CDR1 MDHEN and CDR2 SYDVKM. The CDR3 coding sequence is TGTGCCAGCAACAGACAGGGGGACACTGAAGCTTTCTTT. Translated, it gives CASNRQGDTEAFF.

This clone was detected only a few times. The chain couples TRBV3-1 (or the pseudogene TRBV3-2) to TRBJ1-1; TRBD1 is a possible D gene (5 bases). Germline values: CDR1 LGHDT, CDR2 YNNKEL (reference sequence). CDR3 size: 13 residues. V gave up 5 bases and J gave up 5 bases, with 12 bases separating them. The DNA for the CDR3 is TGTGCCAGCAGCGGAGGGGTGCGGACTGAAGCTTTCTTT. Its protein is CASSGGVRTEAFF.

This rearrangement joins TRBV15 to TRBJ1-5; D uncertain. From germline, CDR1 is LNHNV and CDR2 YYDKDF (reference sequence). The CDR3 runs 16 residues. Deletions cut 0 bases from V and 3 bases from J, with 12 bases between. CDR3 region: CATSRDLMQANQPQHF. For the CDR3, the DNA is TGTGCCACCAGCAGAGATCTTATGCAGGCCAATCAGCCCCAGCATTTT. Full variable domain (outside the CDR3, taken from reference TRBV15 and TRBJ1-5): DAMVIQNPRYQVTQFGKPVTLSCSQTLNHNVMYWYQQKSSQAPKLLFHYYDKDFNNEADTPDNFQSRRPNTSFCFLDIRSPGLGDTAMYLCATSRDLMQANQPQHFGDGTRLSIL.

CDR3 sequence reads: CASSFSSPLYGYTF. CDR3 DNA sequence: TGCGCCAGCAGCTTTAGCTCACCTCTCTATGGCTACACCTTC. The J gene is TRBJ1-2, the V gene TRBV5-1; D is unresolved. With 2 bases removed from V and 4 bases from J, the gap between germline ends came to 12 bases. This CDR3 contains 14 residues. Germline assignment: CDR1 SGHRS and CDR2 YFSETQ. Filled out from reference TRBV5-1 and TRBJ1-2, the complete variable domain reads KAGVTQTPRYLIKTRGQQVTLSCSPISGHRSVSWYQQTPGQGLQFLFEYFSETQRNKGNFPGRFSGRQFSNSRSEMNVSTLELGDSALYLCASSFSSPLYGYTFGSGTRLTVV.

The CDR3 spells CASSVWEDPSSGELFF. The CDR3 bases are TGTGCCAGCAGCGTTTGGGAGGACCCCTCTTCGGGGGAGCTGTTTTTT. The J gene is TRBJ2-2, the V gene TRBV9; D is possibly TRBD2 (6 bases). The CDR3 has 16 amino acids. Germline V gene data show CDR1 as SGDLS and CDR2 as YYNGEE. Deletions cut 2 bases from V and 8 bases from J, with 19 bases between.

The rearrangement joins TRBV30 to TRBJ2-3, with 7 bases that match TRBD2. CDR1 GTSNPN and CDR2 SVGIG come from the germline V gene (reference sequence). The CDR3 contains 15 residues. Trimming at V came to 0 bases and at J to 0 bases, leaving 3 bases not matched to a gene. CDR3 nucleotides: TGTGCCTGGAGTGTACCGCGGGGGAGCACAGATACGCAGTATTTT. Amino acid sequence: CAWSVPRGSTDTQYF.

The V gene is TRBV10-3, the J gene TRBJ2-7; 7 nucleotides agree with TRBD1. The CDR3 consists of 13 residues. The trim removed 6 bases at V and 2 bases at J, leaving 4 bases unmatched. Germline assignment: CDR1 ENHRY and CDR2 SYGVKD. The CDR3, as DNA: TGTGCCATCAGCAGAGGGACAGCCTACGAGCAGTACTTC. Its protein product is CAISRGTAYEQYF.

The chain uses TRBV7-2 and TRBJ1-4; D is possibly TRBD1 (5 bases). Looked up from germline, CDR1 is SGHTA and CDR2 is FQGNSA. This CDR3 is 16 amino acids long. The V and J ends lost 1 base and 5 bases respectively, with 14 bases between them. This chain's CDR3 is CASSLGGAISNEKLFF. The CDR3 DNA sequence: TGTGCCAGCAGCTTAGGTGGGGCCATTTCAAATGAAAAACTGTTTTTT.

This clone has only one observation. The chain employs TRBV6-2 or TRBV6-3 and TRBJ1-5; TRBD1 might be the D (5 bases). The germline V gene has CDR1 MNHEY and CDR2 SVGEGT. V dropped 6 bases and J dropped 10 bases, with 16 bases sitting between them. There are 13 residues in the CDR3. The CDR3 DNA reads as TGTGCCAGCAGCACGACGGGGGGAGGTCCCCAGCATTTT. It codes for CASSTTGGGPQHF.

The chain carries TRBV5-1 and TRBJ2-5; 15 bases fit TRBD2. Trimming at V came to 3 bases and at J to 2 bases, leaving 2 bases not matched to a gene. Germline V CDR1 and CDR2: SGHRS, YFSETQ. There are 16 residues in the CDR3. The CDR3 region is CASSSGLAGGQETQYF. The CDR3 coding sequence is TGCGCCAGCAGCTCGGGACTAGCGGGGGGACAAGAGACCCAGTACTTC.

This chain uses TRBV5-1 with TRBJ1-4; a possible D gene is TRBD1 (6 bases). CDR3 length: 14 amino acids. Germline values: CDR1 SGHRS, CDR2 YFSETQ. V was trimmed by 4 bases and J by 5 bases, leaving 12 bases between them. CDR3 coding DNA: TGCGCCAGCAGCCTACCGACAGGAAATGAAAAACTGTTTTTT. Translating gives CASSLPTGNEKLFF. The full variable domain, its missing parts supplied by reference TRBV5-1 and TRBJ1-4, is KAGVTQTPRYLIKTRGQQVTLSCSPISGHRSVSWYQQTPGQGLQFLFEYFSETQRNKGNFPGRFSGRQFSNSRSEMNVSTLELGDSALYLCASSLPTGNEKLFFGSGTQLSVL.

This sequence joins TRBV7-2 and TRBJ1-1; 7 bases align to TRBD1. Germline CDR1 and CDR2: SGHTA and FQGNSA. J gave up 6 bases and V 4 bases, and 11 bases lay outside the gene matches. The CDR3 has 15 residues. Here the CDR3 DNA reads TGTGCCAGCAGCTACAGACAGGGTACGAAGGCTGAAGCTTTCTTT. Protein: CASSYRQGTKAEAFF.